The next 2 T cell receptor beta chains were all read from a single sample in a study of shared clonotypes between healthy human individuals. As defined, naive CD8 cells were CD45RO-negative and positively selected for CCR7, with terminally differentiated effector memory CD45RA+ cells excluded. The table came from immunoSEQ multiplex PCR; TCRdb's copy has only in-frame clones and leaves some out. The sample consists of approximately 2,200,000 clones, approximately 94% of them appearing once. The material sequenced was naive CD8+ T cells from PBMCs. Receptors were obtained from a man aged 18 to 29 in good health. Some clones in this sample may be carry-over from other donors' samples.

V gene TRBV4-2 combines with J gene TRBJ2-3; 8 nucleotides agree with TRBD2. Germline CDR1 and CDR2: LGHNA and YNFKEQ. This CDR3 spans 15 amino acids. V lost 0 bases and J lost 2; bases outside the gene matches: 1. The CDR3 here is CASSQELAATDTQYF. The CDR3 DNA is TGTGCCAGCAGCCAAGAACTAGCGGCCACAGATACGCAGTATTTT.

This chain uses TRBV29-1 with TRBJ2-1, with a possible D match to TRBD2 (5 bases). The germline gives CDR1 SQVTM, CDR2 ANQGSEA. V lost 6 bases to trimming and J lost 5 bases, with 17 bases between them. The CDR3 covers 14 residues. CDR3 residues: CSVTPGKLHNEQFF. As DNA, the CDR3 is TGCAGCGTCACCCCCGGGAAATTACACAATGAGCAGTTCTTC.